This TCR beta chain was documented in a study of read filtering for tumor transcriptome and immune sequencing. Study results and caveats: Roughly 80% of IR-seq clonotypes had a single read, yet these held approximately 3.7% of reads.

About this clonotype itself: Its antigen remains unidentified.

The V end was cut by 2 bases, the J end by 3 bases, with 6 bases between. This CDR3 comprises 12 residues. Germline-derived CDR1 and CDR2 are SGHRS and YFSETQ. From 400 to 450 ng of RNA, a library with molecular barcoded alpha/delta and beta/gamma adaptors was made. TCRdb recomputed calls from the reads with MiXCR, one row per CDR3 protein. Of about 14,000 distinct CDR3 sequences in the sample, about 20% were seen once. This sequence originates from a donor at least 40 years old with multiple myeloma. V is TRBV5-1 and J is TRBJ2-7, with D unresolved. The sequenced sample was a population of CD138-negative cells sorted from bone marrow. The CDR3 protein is CASSLQDYEQYF. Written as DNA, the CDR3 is TGCGCCAGCAGCTTACAAGACTACGAGCAGTACTTC.